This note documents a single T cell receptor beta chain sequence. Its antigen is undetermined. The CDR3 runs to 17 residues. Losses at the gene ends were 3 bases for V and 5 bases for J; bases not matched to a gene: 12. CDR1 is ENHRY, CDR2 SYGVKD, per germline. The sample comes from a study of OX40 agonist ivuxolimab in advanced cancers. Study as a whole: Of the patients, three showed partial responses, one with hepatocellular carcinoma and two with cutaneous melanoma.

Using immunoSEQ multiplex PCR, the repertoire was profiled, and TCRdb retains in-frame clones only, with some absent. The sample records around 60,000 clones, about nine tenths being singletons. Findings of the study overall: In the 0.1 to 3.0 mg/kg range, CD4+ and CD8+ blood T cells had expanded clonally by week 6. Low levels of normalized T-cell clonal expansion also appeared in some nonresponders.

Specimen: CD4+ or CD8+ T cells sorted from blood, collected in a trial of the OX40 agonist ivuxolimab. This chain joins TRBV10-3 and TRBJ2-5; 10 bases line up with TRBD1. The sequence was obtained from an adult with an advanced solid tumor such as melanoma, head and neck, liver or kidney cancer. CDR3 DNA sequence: TGTGCCATCAGTGACCCCCCACGGACAGGGGGGTTGGAGACCCAGTACTTC. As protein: CAISDPPRTGGLETQYF.